Sequencing of this TCR beta chain was carried out in a study of T cell responses to AZD1222 COVID-19 vaccine (dated by TCRdb to the early 2020s). Describing the broader study: AZD1222 recipients given second doses at about 4 weeks or at about 12 weeks were pooled, since spike-specific TCR depth and breadth were not found to differ between the two schedules. A total of about 250 trial participants underwent TCR sequencing, of whom nearly 210 had received two doses of AZD1222 and some 25 had received two doses of the MenACWY control vaccine. Enrollment into the trials was organized by age into subgroups of 18-55, 56-69 and 70-plus years, and those subgroups contained roughly 150, 30 and 60 TCR-sequenced participants, respectively. Results the study describes overall, beyond this receptor: Spike-specific TCR breadth and depth rose significantly after two AZD1222 doses compared with day 0 and with MenACWY recipients. Participants were mostly white British, with more females than males. The authors suggested clonal diversity may have been underestimated. Conclusions about previously exposed vaccinees are limited because only a handful of AZD1222 recipients were SARS-CoV-2 seropositive at baseline. Vaccine-associated CD4 TCRs spanned the whole spike protein, with dominant responses in regions 160-218 and 743-854. Reportedly, close to half of the unique spike-specific TCRs recognized epitopes lying outside the regions that are mutated in the B.1.351 and B.1.1.7 variants. In the small 56-69-year group, the increase in depth fell short of significance, most likely because of low power. Because no day 14 peak-response samples were available, repertoires were characterized only after the peak T cell response.

The CDR3 regions of human TCRbeta chains were subjected to immunosequencing. In the source study's methods: TCRs in the repertoires were compared against a reference library of SARS-CoV-2-specific TCRs that had been generated with the MIRA antigen-specificity platform. Breadth was defined as the fraction of unique TCRs that were SARS-CoV-2-associated, and depth was defined as the fraction of total T cells that were SARS-CoV-2-associated. Using the MIRA data, each spike-specific TCR was mapped to the spike region that the TCR reacts to and placed in a CD4 or CD8 class. Log10-transformed breadth and depth values were compared by one-way ANOVA with Sidak's multiple comparisons tests. In TCRdb, the immuneACCESS table is reduced to in-frame sequences with V and J assigned. These tables do not hold every clone; where another copy was compared, an unresolved V gene accounts for under half, and the others remain unexplained. That table supplies the V and J calls and clone size; D and trimming were determined from the DNA. A total of approximately 150,000 clones appear in this sample, over 85% of them only once. The ten largest account for about 3% of the sample.

With regard to this clone: Its antigen specificity is not known. Base qualities are not at hand, and no much larger clone is one base apart.

According to the study, the label for this sample's time point signals: baseline before first vaccination. Samples from vaccinated people were obtained from the UK trials COV001 and COV002, which included a single-blind randomized controlled phase 2/3 trial of AZD1222 (ChAdOx1 nCoV-19) in healthy adults. Trial participant PBMC samples were collected at day 0 and day 28 after the second dose for TCRbeta chain sequencing. Per the germline V gene, MNHEY is the CDR1 and SVGAGI is the CDR2. Between the V and J ends, shortened by 7 bases and 0 bases respectively, the junction contains 6 bases. The CDR3 measures 12 amino acids from cysteine to phenylalanine. The kept DNA is CDR3 alone, 36 bases in frame from the first base.

The sequence was obtained from an adult in good health. Recombination linked TRBV6-5 to TRBJ1-2; confidence is insufficient to name the D gene. Source: peripheral blood, taken on day 0 of AZD1222 vaccination. The DNA is as follows: TGTGCCAGCAAGAGAGCTAACTATGGCTACACCTTC. Its translation is CASKRANYGYTF.